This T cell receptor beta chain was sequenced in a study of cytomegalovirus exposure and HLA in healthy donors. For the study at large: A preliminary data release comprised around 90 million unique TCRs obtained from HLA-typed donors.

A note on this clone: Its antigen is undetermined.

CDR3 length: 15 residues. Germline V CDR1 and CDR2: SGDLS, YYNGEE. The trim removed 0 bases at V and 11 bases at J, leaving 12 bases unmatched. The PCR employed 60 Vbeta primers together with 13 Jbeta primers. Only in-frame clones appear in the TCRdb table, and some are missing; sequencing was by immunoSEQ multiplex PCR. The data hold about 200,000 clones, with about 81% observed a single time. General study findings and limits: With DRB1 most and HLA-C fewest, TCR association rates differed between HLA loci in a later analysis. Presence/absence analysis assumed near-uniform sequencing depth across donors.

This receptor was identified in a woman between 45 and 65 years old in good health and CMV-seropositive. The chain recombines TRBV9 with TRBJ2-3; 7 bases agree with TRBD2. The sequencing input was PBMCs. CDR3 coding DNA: TGTGCCAGCAGCGTAGTGCACGGTGGGGGGGAGGAGCAGTATTTT. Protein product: CASSVVHGGGEEQYF.